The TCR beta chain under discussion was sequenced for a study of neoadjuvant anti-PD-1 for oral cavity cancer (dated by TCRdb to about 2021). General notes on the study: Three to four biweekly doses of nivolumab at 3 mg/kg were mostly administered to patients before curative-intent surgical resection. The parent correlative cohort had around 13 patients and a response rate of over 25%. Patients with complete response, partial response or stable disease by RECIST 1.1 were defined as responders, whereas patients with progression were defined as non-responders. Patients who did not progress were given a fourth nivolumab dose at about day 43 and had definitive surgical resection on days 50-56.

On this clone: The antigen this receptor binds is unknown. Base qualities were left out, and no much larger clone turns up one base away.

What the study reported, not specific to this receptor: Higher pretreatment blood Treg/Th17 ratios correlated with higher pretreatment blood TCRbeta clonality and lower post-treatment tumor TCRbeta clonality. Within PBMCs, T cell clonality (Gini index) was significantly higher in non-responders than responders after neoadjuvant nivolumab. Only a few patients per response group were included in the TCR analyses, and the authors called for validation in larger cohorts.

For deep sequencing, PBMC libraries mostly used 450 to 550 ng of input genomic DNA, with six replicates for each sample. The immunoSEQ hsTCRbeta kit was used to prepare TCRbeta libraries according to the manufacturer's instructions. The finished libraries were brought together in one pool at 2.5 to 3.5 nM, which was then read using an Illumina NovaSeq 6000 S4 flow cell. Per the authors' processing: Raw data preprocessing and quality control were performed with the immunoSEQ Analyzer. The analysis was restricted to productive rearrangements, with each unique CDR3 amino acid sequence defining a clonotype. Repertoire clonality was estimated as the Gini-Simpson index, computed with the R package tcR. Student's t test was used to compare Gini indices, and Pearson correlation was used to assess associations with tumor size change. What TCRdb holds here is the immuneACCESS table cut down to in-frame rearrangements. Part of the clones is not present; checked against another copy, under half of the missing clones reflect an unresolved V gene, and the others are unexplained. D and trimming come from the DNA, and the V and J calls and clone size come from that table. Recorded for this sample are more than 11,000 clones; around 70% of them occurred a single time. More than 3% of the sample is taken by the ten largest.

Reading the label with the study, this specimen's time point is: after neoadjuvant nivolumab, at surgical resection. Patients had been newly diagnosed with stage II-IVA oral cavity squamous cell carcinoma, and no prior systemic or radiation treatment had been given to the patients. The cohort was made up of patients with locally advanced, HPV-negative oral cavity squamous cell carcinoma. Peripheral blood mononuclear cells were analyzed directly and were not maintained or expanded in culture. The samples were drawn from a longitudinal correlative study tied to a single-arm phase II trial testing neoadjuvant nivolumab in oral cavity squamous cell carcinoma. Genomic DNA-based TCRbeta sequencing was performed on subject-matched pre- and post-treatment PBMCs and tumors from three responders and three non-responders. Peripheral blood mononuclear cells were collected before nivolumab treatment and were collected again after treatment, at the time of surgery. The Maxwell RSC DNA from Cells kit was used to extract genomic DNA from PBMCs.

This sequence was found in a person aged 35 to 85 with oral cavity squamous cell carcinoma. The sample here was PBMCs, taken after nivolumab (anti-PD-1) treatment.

The CDR3 corresponds to CASSIVNRNTEAFF. The sequenced DNA: TGTGCCAGTAGTATAGTAAACAGGAACACTGAAGCTTTCTTT. The rearranged segments are TRBV19 and TRBJ1-1, with the D segment identity uncertain. The germline V gene (reference sequence) specifies LNHDA as CDR1 and SQIVND as CDR2. The CDR3 numbers 14 residues from cysteine through phenylalanine. Here the CDR3 DNA is all that survives: 42 bases in frame from base 1. V is cut by 1 base and J by 1 base, and the space between the germline ends is 7 bases.